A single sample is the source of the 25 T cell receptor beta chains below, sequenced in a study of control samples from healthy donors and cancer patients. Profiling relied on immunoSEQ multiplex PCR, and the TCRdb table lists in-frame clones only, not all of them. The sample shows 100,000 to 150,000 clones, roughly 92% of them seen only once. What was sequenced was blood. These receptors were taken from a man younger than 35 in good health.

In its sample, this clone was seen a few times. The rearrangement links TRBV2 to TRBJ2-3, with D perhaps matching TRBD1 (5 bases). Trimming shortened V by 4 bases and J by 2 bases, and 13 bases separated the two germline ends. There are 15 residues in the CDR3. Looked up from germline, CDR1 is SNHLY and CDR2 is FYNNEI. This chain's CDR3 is CASSVTQGHTDTQYF. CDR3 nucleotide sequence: TGTGCCAGCAGTGTTACTCAGGGCCACACAGATACGCAGTATTTT.

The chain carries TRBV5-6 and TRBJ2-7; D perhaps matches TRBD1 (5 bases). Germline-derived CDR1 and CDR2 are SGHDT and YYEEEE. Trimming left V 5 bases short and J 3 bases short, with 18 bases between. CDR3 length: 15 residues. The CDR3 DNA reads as TGTGCCAGCAGGGGGCGAATCCCCCTAAGCTACGAGCAGTACTTC. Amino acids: CASRGRIPLSYEQYF.

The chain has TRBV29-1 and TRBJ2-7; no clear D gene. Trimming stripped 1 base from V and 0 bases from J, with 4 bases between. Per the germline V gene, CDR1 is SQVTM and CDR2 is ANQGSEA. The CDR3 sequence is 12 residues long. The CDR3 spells CSVEGSSYEQYF. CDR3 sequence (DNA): TGCAGCGTTGAAGGCTCCTCCTACGAGCAGTACTTC.

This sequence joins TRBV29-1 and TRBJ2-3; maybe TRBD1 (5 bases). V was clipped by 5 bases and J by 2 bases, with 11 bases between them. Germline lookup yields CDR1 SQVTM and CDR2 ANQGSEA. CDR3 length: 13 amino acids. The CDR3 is CSVRRQNTDTQYF. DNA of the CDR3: TGCAGCGTTCGACGACAGAACACAGATACGCAGTATTTT.

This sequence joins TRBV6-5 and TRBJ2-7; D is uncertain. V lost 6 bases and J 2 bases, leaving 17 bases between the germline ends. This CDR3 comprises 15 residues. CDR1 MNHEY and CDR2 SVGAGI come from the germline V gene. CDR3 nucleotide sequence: TGTGCCAGCAGACTTACCGGCGTAGCCGCCTACGAGCAGTACTTC. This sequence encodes CASRLTGVAAYEQYF.

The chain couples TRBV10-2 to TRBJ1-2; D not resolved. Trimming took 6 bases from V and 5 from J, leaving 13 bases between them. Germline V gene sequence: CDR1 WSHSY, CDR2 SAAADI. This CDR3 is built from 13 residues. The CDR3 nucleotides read TGCGCCAGCAGCGAAGGGATTTGGTATGGCTACACCTTC. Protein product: CASSEGIWYGYTF.

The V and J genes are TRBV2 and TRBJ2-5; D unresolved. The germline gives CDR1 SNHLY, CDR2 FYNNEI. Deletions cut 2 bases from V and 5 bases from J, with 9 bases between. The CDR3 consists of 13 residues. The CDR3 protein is CASSERQAETQYF. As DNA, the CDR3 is TGTGCCAGCAGTGAAAGGCAGGCCGAGACCCAGTACTTC.

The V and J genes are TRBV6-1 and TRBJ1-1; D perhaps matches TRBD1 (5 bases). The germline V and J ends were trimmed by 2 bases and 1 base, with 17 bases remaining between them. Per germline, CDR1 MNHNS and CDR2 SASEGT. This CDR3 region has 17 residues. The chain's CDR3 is CASSENRGGTQNTEAFF. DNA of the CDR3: TGTGCCAGCAGTGAAAACCGGGGCGGGACTCAGAACACTGAAGCTTTCTTT.

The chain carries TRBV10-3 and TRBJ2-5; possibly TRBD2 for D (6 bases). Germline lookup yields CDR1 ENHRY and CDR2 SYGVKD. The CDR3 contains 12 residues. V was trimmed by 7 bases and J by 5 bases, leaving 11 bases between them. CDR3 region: CAIKDGGETQYF. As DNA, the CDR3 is TGTGCCATCAAGGATGGAGGGGAGACCCAGTACTTC.

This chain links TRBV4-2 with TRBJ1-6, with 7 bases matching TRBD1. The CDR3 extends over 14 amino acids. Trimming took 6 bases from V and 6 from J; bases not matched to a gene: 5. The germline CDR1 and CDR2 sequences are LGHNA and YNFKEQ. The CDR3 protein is CASRLTGVNSPLHF. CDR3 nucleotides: TGTGCCAGCAGGTTAACAGGGGTTAATTCACCCCTCCACTTT.

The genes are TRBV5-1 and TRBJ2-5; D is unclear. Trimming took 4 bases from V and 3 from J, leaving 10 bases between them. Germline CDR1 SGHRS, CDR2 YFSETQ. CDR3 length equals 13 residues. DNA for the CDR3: TGCGCCAGCAGCAGGGAATTCGAAGAGACCCAGTACTTC. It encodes CASSREFEETQYF. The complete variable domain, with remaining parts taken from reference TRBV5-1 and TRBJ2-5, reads KAGVTQTPRYLIKTRGQQVTLSCSPISGHRSVSWYQQTPGQGLQFLFEYFSETQRNKGNFPGRFSGRQFSNSRSEMNVSTLELGDSALYLCASSREFEETQYFGPGTRLLVL.

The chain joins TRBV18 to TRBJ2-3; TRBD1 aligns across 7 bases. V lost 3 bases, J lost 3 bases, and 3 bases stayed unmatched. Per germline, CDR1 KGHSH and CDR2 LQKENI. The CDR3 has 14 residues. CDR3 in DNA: TGTGCCAGCTCACCCGGGACAGCTACAGATACGCAGTATTTT. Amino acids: CASSPGTATDTQYF.

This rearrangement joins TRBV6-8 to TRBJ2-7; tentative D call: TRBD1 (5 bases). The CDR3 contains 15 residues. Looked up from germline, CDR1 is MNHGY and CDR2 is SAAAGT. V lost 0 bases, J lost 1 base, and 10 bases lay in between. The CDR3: CASSYSSDRSYEQYF. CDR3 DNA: TGTGCCAGCAGTTACTCTTCCGACAGATCCTACGAGCAGTACTTC.

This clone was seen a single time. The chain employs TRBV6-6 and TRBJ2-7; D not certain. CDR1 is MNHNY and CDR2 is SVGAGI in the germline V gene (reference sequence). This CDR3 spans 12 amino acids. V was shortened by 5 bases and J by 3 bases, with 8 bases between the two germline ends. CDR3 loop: CASSGFNYEQYF. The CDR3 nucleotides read TGTGCCAGCAGTGGATTCAACTACGAGCAGTACTTC.

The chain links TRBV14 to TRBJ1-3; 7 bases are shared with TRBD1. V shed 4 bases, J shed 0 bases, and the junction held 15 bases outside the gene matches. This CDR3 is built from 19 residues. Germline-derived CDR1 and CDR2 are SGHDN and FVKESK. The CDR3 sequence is CASSPGQWAFTNSGNTIYF. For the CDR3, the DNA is TGTGCCAGCAGCCCGGGACAGTGGGCCTTTACCAACTCTGGAAACACCATATATTTT.

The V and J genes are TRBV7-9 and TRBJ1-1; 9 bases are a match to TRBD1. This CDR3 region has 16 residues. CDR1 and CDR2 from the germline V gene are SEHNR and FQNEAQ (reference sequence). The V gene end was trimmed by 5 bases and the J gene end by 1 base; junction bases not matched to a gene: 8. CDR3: CASSPRTGAGNTEAFF. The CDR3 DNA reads TGTGCCAGCAGCCCGCGGACAGGGGCTGGGAACACTGAAGCTTTCTTT.

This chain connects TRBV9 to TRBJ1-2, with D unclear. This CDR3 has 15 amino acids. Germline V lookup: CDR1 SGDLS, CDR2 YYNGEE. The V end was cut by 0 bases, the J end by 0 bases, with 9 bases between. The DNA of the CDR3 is TGTGCCAGCAGCGTAGGGGCGTCCGCTAACTATGGCTACACCTTC. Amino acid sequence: CASSVGASANYGYTF.

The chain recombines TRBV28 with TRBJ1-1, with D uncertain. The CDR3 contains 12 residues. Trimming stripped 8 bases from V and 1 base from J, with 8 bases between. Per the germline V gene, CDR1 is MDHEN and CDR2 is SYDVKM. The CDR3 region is CASENRNTEAFF. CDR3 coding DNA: TGTGCCAGCGAGAACCGGAACACTGAAGCTTTCTTT. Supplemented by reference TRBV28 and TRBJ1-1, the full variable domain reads DVKVTQSSRYLVKRTGEKVFLECVQDMDHENMFWYRQDPGLGLRLIYFSYDVKMKEKGDIPEGYSVSREKKERFSLILESASTNQTSMYLCASENRNTEAFFGQGTRLTVV.

In DNA, the CDR3 is TGTGCCACCAGTGTGGCGGGAGGCGGGGAGCTGTTTTTT. This encodes CATSVAGGGELFF. This rearrangement joins TRBV24-1 to TRBJ2-2, with 8 bases fitting TRBD2. Germline loops: CDR1 KGHDR, CDR2 SFDVKD. Trimming at V came to 5 bases and at J to 7 bases, leaving 2 bases not matched to a gene. This CDR3 is 13 amino acids long.

In DNA form, the CDR3 reads TGTGCCAGCAGTTTAACCCCAATCAGGGAGACCCAGTACTTC. Its protein is CASSLTPIRETQYF. The chain is built from TRBV27 and TRBJ2-5; D is uncertain. V lost 2 bases, J lost 5 bases, and 12 bases lay in between. The CDR3 sequence is 14 residues long. Germline V CDR1 and CDR2: MNHEY, SMNVEV (reference sequence).

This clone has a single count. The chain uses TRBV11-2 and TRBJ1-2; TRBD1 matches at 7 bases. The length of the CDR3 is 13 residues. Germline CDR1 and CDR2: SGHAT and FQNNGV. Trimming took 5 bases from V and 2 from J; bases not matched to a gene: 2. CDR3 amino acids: CASSPQGNYGYTF. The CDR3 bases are TGTGCCAGCAGCCCACAGGGGAACTATGGCTACACCTTC.

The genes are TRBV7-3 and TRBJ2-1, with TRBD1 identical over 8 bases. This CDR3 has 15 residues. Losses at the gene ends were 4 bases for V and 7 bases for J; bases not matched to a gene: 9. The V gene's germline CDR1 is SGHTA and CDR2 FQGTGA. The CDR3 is CASSWPSGTGNEQFF. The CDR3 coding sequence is TGTGCCAGCAGCTGGCCATCGGGGACAGGTAATGAGCAGTTCTTC.

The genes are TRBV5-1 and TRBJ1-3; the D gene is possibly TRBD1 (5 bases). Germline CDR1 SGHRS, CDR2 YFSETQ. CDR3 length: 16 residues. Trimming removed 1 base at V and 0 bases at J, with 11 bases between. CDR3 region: CASSLQGTDSGNTIYF. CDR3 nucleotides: TGCGCCAGCAGCTTGCAAGGGACGGACTCTGGAAACACCATATATTTT.

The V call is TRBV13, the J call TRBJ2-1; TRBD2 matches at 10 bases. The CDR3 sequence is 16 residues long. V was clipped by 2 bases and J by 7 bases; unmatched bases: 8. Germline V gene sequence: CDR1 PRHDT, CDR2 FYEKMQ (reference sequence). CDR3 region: CASSLMGLAPKNEQFF. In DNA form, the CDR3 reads TGTGCCAGCAGCTTAATGGGACTAGCGCCGAAGAATGAGCAGTTCTTC.

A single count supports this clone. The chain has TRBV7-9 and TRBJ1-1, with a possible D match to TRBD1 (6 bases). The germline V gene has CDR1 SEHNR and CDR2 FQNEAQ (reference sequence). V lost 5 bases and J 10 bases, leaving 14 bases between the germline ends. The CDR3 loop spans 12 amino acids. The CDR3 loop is CASSRDEQGAFF. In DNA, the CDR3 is TGTGCCAGCAGCCGAGATGAACAGGGAGCTTTCTTT.